This T cell receptor beta chain stems from a study of T cells after yellow fever vaccination. Study conclusions and caveats: Abundant contaminating clonotypes from the bulk population could appear in FACS-sorted repertoires.

TCRdb re-analysed the 5' RACE reads in MiXCR, keeping a single row per CDR3 protein. The sample contains 510,000 or so distinct CDR3 sequences, 15% to 20% of which appear only once. Of note for this clonotype: The antigen remains undetermined.

CDR1 MNHEY and CDR2 SVGEGT come from the germline V gene. V lost 6 bases and J lost 1, with 19 bases in between. This CDR3 has 17 residues. Sample: PBMCs, taken 15 days after the yellow fever booster vaccination. This TCR derives from a man aged 30-40 years who received the YFV17D yellow fever vaccine. The chain carries TRBV6-2 or TRBV6-3 and TRBJ1-5, with D possibly being TRBD1 (6 bases). The CDR3 DNA follows: TGTGCCAGCAGCCACCCAGCGTTCAGGGGAAGCAATCAGCCCCAGCATTTT. This sequence encodes CASSHPAFRGSNQPQHF.